One and the same sample provided the 29 T cell receptor beta chains below, sequenced in a study of CD8 T cells in ankylosing spondylitis. TCRdb fed the 5' RACE reads into MiXCR, producing one record per CDR3 protein. The sample includes about 240,000 distinct CDR3 sequences, roughly a quarter of them seen just once. Sequencing input: blood, either unsorted or a sorted T cell fraction (not recorded which). Receptor source: a male donor with ankylosing spondylitis or in good health (not recorded which).

This clonotype was seen a handful of times. The rearrangement uses TRBV20-1 and TRBJ2-3; 9 positions agree with TRBD1. The V segment lost 0 bases and the J segment 5 bases; nucleotides outside the gene matches: 6. Germline CDR1 reads DFQATT; CDR2 reads SNEGSKA (reference sequence). This CDR3 has 15 residues. CDR3 amino acids: CSAREYRGQGDTQYF. For the CDR3, the DNA is TGCAGTGCTAGAGAGTACAGGGGGCAGGGAGATACGCAGTATTTT.

The chain has TRBV20-1 and TRBJ2-5; 7 bases line up with TRBD1. This CDR3 spans 14 amino acids. From germline, CDR1 is DFQATT and CDR2 SNEGSKA (reference sequence). V shed 6 bases and J 1 base; nucleotides not matched to a gene: 8. The CDR3 here is CSACDRVSQETQYF. The CDR3 region has the DNA TGCAGTGCCTGCGACAGGGTTTCCCAAGAGACCCAGTACTTC.

This clonotype was counted only a few times. The rearrangement uses TRBV6-6 and TRBJ2-7; 8 nucleotides agree with TRBD2. The germline gives CDR1 MNHNY, CDR2 SVGAGI (reference sequence). Trimming cost V 10 bases and J 6 bases; bases outside gene matches: 5. There are 11 residues in the CDR3. DNA for the CDR3: TGTGCCACCCGGGGGGGCGGCGAGCAGTACTTC. It encodes CATRGGGEQYF.

This clonotype was observed at least ten times. V is TRBV20-1 and J is TRBJ1-1, with TRBD1 identical over 9 bases. This CDR3 is 14 amino acids long. Germline V gene lookup returns CDR1 DFQATT and CDR2 SNEGSKA (reference sequence). With V trimmed by 1 base and J by 5 bases, 5 bases remained unmatched. DNA for the CDR3: TGCAGTGCTAGAGTTGTGACAGGGGGTACTGAAGCTTTCTTT. Translation: CSARVVTGGTEAFF.

This chain links TRBV12-3 or TRBV12-4 with TRBJ2-7; TRBD2 might be the D (7 bases). CDR3 length equals 15 residues. The V end lost 3 bases, the J end lost 2 bases, and 14 bases lay between the germline ends. CDR3 residues: CASSLSIGGAYEQYF. The DNA of the CDR3 is TGTGCCAGCAGTTTGAGTATAGGGGGGGCCTACGAGCAGTACTTC.

The rearrangement uses TRBV7-7 and TRBJ2-5; maybe TRBD1 (6 bases). This CDR3 has 14 amino acids. The germline V gene encodes CDR1 SSHAT and CDR2 FNYEAQ (reference sequence). Trimming cost V 4 bases and J 4 bases, with 13 bases left between them. CDR3 bases: TGTGCCAGCAGCTCCCAGGGGATGGGAGAGACCCAGTACTTC. Its protein is CASSSQGMGETQYF.

CDR3 loop: CASRGGGRDTEAFF. CDR3 coding DNA: TGTGCCAGCAGAGGGGGCGGCCGCGACACTGAAGCTTTCTTT. V gene TRBV27 combines with J gene TRBJ1-1, with TRBD1 identical over 7 bases. V lost 6 bases, J lost 3 bases, and 7 bases stayed unmatched. Germline CDR1 reads MNHEY; CDR2 reads SMNVEV (reference sequence). The length of the CDR3 is 14 residues.

V gene TRBV24-1 combines with J gene TRBJ2-3; possibly TRBD1 for D (6 bases). The V end lost 0 bases, the J end lost 10 bases, and 10 bases lay between the germline ends. Germline V gene lookup returns CDR1 KGHDR and CDR2 SFDVKD. The CDR3 is made up of 13 amino acids. CDR3 sequence reads: CATSDLARGSQYF. As DNA, the CDR3 is TGTGCCACCAGTGATTTGGCCAGGGGTTCGCAGTATTTT.

The chain is built from TRBV6-2 or TRBV6-3 and TRBJ2-7; the D is unclear. Germline V gene lookup returns CDR1 MNHEY and CDR2 SVGEGT. This CDR3 has 13 amino acids. With 5 bases removed from V and 6 bases from J, the gap between germline ends came to 14 bases. The CDR3 DNA is TGTGCCAGCAGTCAACCTCGACGAGGCGAGCAGTACTTC. It yields the protein CASSQPRRGEQYF.

This clonotype appeared a few times. At one end, the junction sequence differs from germline, possibly due to a read error. The chain carries TRBV20-1 and TRBJ1-6; D unresolved. Per germline, CDR1 DFQATT and CDR2 SNEGSKA (reference sequence). CDR3 size: 16 residues. CDR3 nucleotide sequence: TGCAGTGCCAGAGGCGTCGGACTGAGCTTAAATTCACCCCTCCACTTT. Translating gives CSARGVGLSLNSPLHF.

This clonotype was seen many times. The chain combines TRBV7-8 with TRBJ2-2; D is unclear. The germline CDR1 and CDR2 sequences are SGHVS and FQNEAQ. The CDR3 runs to 12 residues. Deletions cut 3 bases from V and 9 bases from J, with 8 bases between. The CDR3 sequence: CASSFFDRELFF. DNA of the CDR3: TGTGCCAGCAGCTTCTTCGACCGGGAGCTGTTTTTT.

The chain recombines TRBV2 with TRBJ1-1; maybe TRBD1 (5 bases). V gave up 5 bases and J gave up 1 base, with 14 bases separating them. Per the germline V gene, CDR1 is SNHLY and CDR2 is FYNNEI. The CDR3 consists of 15 residues. As DNA, the CDR3 is TGTGCCAGCAGTCCCATCACAGGAAGGAACACTGAAGCTTTCTTT. Protein product: CASSPITGRNTEAFF.

This sequence joins TRBV18 and TRBJ2-5; TRBD2 matches 7 bases. J gave up 5 bases and V 5 bases, and 2 bases lay outside the gene matches. The germline CDR1 and CDR2 sequences are KGHSH and LQKENI. CDR3 length: 12 residues. CDR3 protein: CASSGEGETQYF. DNA of the CDR3: TGTGCCAGCTCAGGGGAGGGCGAGACCCAGTACTTC.

This clonotype showed up many times. CDR3 bases: TGCAGCGGTGCGACTGGGCCCAATCAGCCCCAGCATTTT. Encoded protein: CSGATGPNQPQHF. The chain links TRBV29-1 to TRBJ1-5; D gene unclear. The V and J ends lost 7 bases and 3 bases respectively, with 13 bases between them. CDR1 is SQVTM, CDR2 ANQGSEA, per germline. This CDR3 has 13 residues.

In its sample, this clonotype was seen many times. The chain has TRBV4-2 and TRBJ2-7; D might be TRBD2 (5 bases). The length of the CDR3 is 13 residues. Germline V gene data show CDR1 as LGHNA and CDR2 as YNFKEQ. The V end lost 4 bases, the J end lost 4 bases, and 11 bases lay between the germline ends. The CDR3 coding sequence is TGTGCCAGCAGCCGGGAGAACGGGTACGAGCAGTACTTC. Protein sequence: CASSRENGYEQYF.

This clonotype occurred a few times. The gene calls are TRBV18 and TRBJ2-2; no clear D. Germline assignment: CDR1 KGHSH and CDR2 LQKENI. This CDR3 comprises 16 residues. V gave up 0 bases and J gave up 0 bases, with 8 bases separating them. The DNA of the CDR3 is TGTGCCAGCTCACCACCGGTCAGAACGAACACCGGGGAGCTGTTTTTT. Its protein is CASSPPVRTNTGELFF.

This clonotype has just a few counts. The J gene is TRBJ2-6, the V gene TRBV9, with no clear D. Trimming pared 3 bases from V and 0 bases from J, leaving 16 bases between. This CDR3 has 18 amino acids. Germline CDR1 reads SGDLS; CDR2 reads YYNGEE. The CDR3, as DNA: TGTGCCAGCAGCGGCGGTGCCCGTATCAGCTCTGGGGCCAACGTCCTGACTTTC. This encodes CASSGGARISSGANVLTF.

The sample holds many counts of this clonotype. The genes are TRBV10-3 and TRBJ2-2; a weak D match, TRBD1 (6 bases). Germline V gene data show CDR1 as ENHRY and CDR2 as SYGVKD. The CDR3 length is 15 residues. Trimming pared 0 bases from V and 5 bases from J, leaving 10 bases between. This CDR3 is CAISESRGTTGELFF. DNA for the CDR3: TGTGCCATCAGTGAGTCACGAGGGACAACCGGGGAGCTGTTTTTT.

This clonotype has at least ten counts. The chain employs TRBV29-1 and TRBJ2-7, with a tentative D call TRBD2 (5 bases). CDR1 and CDR2 from the germline V gene are SQVTM and ANQGSEA. Trimming removed 4 bases at V and 4 bases at J, with 11 bases between. The CDR3 extends over 12 amino acids. This chain's CDR3 is CSVVGSKYEQYF. The CDR3 DNA is TGCAGCGTTGTAGGGAGCAAGTACGAGCAGTACTTC.

This chain links TRBV20-1 with TRBJ1-5, with a tentative D call TRBD1 (6 bases). Germline V lookup: CDR1 DFQATT, CDR2 SNEGSKA (reference sequence). Trimming left V 4 bases short and J 1 base short, with 11 bases between. This CDR3 comprises 14 residues. CDR3 loop: CSATGARSNQPQHF. Written as DNA, the CDR3 is TGCAGTGCTACGGGGGCGAGGAGCAATCAGCCCCAGCATTTT.

This clonotype appeared a few times. The genes are TRBV12-3 or TRBV12-4 and TRBJ1-2, with D possibly being TRBD1 (6 bases). This CDR3 has 14 amino acids. The V and J ends lost 3 bases and 4 bases respectively, with 12 bases between them. CDR3 nucleotide sequence: TGTGCCAGCAGTTTGGCAGGGGTCATCTATGGCTACACCTTC. Protein sequence: CASSLAGVIYGYTF.

This clonotype was detected many times. The chain is built from TRBV20-1 and TRBJ2-1, with a weak D call TRBD1 (6 bases). The CDR3 consists of 11 residues. Deletions cut 3 bases from V and 10 bases from J, with 10 bases between. Per germline, CDR1 DFQATT and CDR2 SNEGSKA (reference sequence). The CDR3 protein is CSAREGQEQFF. The CDR3 DNA is TGCAGTGCTAGGGAAGGACAGGAGCAGTTCTTC.

This clonotype was picked up a small number of times. This chain connects TRBV2 to TRBJ2-5; 10 bases are shared with TRBD2. This CDR3 is 14 amino acids long. With V trimmed by 6 bases and J by 4 bases, 5 bases remained unmatched. Germline lookup yields CDR1 SNHLY and CDR2 FYNNEI. CDR3 protein: CASRRTSGVETQYF. CDR3 nucleotides: TGTGCCAGCAGGCGGACTAGCGGAGTAGAGACCCAGTACTTC.

This clonotype was seen many times. The chain uses TRBV12-3 or TRBV12-4 and TRBJ2-1, with a possible D match to TRBD1 (6 bases). Trimming pared 3 bases from V and 4 bases from J, leaving 13 bases between. This CDR3 spans 15 amino acids. The CDR3 DNA reads TGTGCCAGCAGTTTCTTGGGACACTCATACAATGAGCAGTTCTTC. The encoded protein is CASSFLGHSYNEQFF.

The chain has TRBV11-1 and TRBJ2-7; D remains ambiguous. The CDR3 runs 12 residues. Germline V lookup: CDR1 SGHAT, CDR2 FQDESV (reference sequence). The V gene lost 3 bases and the J gene lost 3 bases, with 6 bases spanning the gap. The CDR3 sequence: CASSFQVYEQYF. CDR3 DNA sequence: TGTGCCAGCAGCTTCCAGGTCTACGAGCAGTACTTC.

The rearrangement links TRBV6-6 to TRBJ2-1; the D gene is possibly TRBD2 (6 bases). The germline V gene encodes CDR1 MNHNY and CDR2 SVGAGI (reference sequence). The length of the CDR3 is 12 residues. Trimming took off 0 bases at V and 12 bases at J, with 9 bases between the two ends. CDR3 sequence reads: CASSYSEGRQFF. CDR3 DNA sequence: TGTGCCAGCAGTTACTCGGAGGGGCGGCAGTTCTTC.

This chain connects TRBV12-3 or TRBV12-4 to TRBJ2-4, with TRBD1 matching 7 bases. V lost 3 bases, J lost 4 bases, and 3 bases stayed unmatched. The CDR3 length is 14 residues. CDR3 sequence (DNA): TGTGCCAGCAGTTTCCGGGACAGTAAAAACATTCAGTACTTC. It translates to CASSFRDSKNIQYF.

The table lists this clonotype with many counts. V is TRBV11-2 and J is TRBJ1-1; 7 positions agree with TRBD1. The CDR3 spans 15 residues. V shed 5 bases, J shed 1 base, and the junction held 7 bases outside the gene matches. Germline V gene data show CDR1 as SGHAT and CDR2 as FQNNGV. This CDR3 is CASSTRQGRNTEAFF. In DNA, the CDR3 is TGTGCCAGCAGCACAAGACAGGGCCGGAACACTGAAGCTTTCTTT.

The table lists this clonotype with a few counts. This chain links TRBV18 with TRBJ2-2; possible D gene TRBD1, 5 bases. V was trimmed by 4 bases and J by 4 bases, leaving 16 bases between them. CDR1 is KGHSH, CDR2 LQKENI, per germline. This CDR3 is built from 16 residues. CDR3 sequence: CASSRLDKIRTGELFF. CDR3 DNA sequence: TGTGCCAGCTCACGGTTGGACAAAATTCGCACCGGGGAGCTGTTTTTT.